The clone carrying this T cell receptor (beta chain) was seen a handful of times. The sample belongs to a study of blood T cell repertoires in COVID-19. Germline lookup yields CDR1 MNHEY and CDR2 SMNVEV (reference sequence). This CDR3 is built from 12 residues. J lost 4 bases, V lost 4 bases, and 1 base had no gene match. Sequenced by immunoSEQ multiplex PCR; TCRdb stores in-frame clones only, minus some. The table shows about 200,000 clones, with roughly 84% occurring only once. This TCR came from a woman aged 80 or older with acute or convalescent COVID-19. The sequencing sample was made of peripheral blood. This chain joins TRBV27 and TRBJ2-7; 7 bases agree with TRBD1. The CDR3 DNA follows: TGTGCCAGCAGTTCAGGGGGTTACGAGCAGTACTTC. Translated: CASSSGGYEQYF.